These T cell receptor beta chains were read from a single sample in a study of CD4 T cells in relation to SARS-CoV-2 and coronaviruses. No antigen has been identified for these receptors. Sequenced by immunoSEQ multiplex PCR; TCRdb stores in-frame clones only, minus some. The data contain over 15,000 clones, 79% of them seen just once; the ten biggest clones take up approximately 11%. The sequenced sample consisted of CD4+ T cells from PBMCs, cultured in vitro. These receptors were collected from a human donor in good health. Both conserved end residues are part of each CDR3. D genes are given only for firm matches. Some rows mark clone size as missing; the rest say once, few, many or name a class of expanded clone.

CDR3 length: 16
V gene: TRBV4-2
J gene: TRBJ2-3
clone size: NA
D gene: NA
CDR3 DNA: TGTGCCAGCAGCCAACCCCAGGGGGGATCTGCAGATACGCAGTATTTT
CDR3 protein: CASSQPQGGSADTQYF

CDR3 length: 14
V gene: TRBV4-1
J gene: TRBJ1-1
clone size: once
D gene: NA
CDR3 DNA: TGCGCCAGCAGCCAAAATCGCGGGAACACTGAAGCTTTCTTT
CDR3 protein: CASSQNRGNTEAFF

CDR3 length: 13
V gene: TRBV2
J gene: TRBJ1-1
clone size: few
D gene: NA
CDR3 DNA: TGTGCCAGCGGGGCAGGCATGAACACTGAAGCTTTCTTT
CDR3 protein: CASGAGMNTEAFF

CDR3 length: 14
V gene: TRBV3-1/TRBV3-2
J gene: TRBJ2-7
clone size: NA
D gene: NA
CDR3 DNA: TGTGCCAGCAGCCCTGCGGGGCGGACTTACGAGCAGTACTTC
CDR3 protein: CASSPAGRTYEQYF

CDR3 length: 13
V gene: TRBV6-4
J gene: TRBJ2-5
clone size: NA
D gene: NA
CDR3 DNA: TGTGCCAGCAGTGATCAGGTGGGCTCGACCCAGTACTTC
CDR3 protein: CASSDQVGSTQYF

CDR3 length: 14
V gene: TRBV7-9
J gene: TRBJ2-2
clone size: once
D gene: NA
CDR3 DNA: TGTGCCAGCAGCCCGGGGGTCAACACCGGGGAGCTGTTTTTT
CDR3 protein: CASSPGVNTGELFF

CDR3 length: 17
V gene: TRBV12-5
J gene: TRBJ2-1
clone size: NA
D gene: NA
CDR3 DNA: TGTGCTAGTGGTTTGGTCCGCTGGACAGTTTCGGGCAATGAGCAGTTCTTC
CDR3 protein: CASGLVRWTVSGNEQFF

CDR3 length: 17
V gene: TRBV5-1
J gene: TRBJ1-1
clone size: few
D gene: TRBD1
CDR3 DNA: TGCGCCAGCAGCCTCCGAGGACAGGGGGCTGGGAACACTGAAGCTTTCTTT
CDR3 protein: CASSLRGQGAGNTEAFF

CDR3 length: 15
V gene: TRBV15
J gene: TRBJ2-5
clone size: NA
D gene: NA
CDR3 DNA: TGTGCCACCAGCAGAGATCAAGGCGGGGTGGAGACCCAGTACTTC
CDR3 protein: CATSRDQGGVETQYF

CDR3 length: 19
V gene: TRBV18
J gene: TRBJ2-3
clone size: NA
D gene: TRBD2
CDR3 DNA: TGTGCCAGCTCACCTTTCGACTCGGCTAGCGGGGGGTTCACAGATACGCAGTATTTT
CDR3 protein: CASSPFDSASGGFTDTQYF

CDR3 length: 16
V gene: TRBV19
J gene: TRBJ1-5
clone size: NA
D gene: TRBD1
CDR3 DNA: TGTGCCAGTGGCCCTTGGGGCAGGGGGGATAATCAGCCCCAGCATTTT
CDR3 protein: CASGPWGRGDNQPQHF

CDR3 length: 18
V gene: TRBV9
J gene: TRBJ2-1
clone size: NA
D gene: TRBD1
CDR3 DNA: TGTGCCAGCAGCGCCCCCAGGACCGGGACAGGGACCTACAATGAGCAGTTCTTC
CDR3 protein: CASSAPRTGTGTYNEQFF

CDR3 length: 10
V gene: TRBV5-4
J gene: TRBJ2-1
clone size: NA
D gene: NA
CDR3 DNA: TGTGCCACCAAGGGGGATGAGCAGTTCTTC
CDR3 protein: CATKGDEQFF

CDR3 length: 17
V gene: TRBV9
J gene: TRBJ2-1
clone size: NA
D gene: TRBD2
CDR3 DNA: TGTGCCAGCAGCGTAGGTCCCGCTAGCGGCTCCTACAATGAGCAGTTCTTC
CDR3 protein: CASSVGPASGSYNEQFF

CDR3 length: 14
V gene: TRBV3-1/TRBV3-2
J gene: TRBJ2-3
clone size: NA
D gene: NA
CDR3 DNA: TGTGCCAGCAGCCAAATCTTGGACTGGGATACGCAGTATTTT
CDR3 protein: CASSQILDWDTQYF

CDR3 length: 14
V gene: TRBV7-8
J gene: TRBJ1-1
clone size: few
D gene: NA
CDR3 DNA: TGTGCCAGCAGTCACCGGGAAGGGACCACTGAAGCTTTCTTT
CDR3 protein: CASSHREGTTEAFF

CDR3 length: 13
V gene: TRBV5-1
J gene: TRBJ1-4
clone size: NA
D gene: NA
CDR3 DNA: TGCGCCAGCAGCTCCCCAAGGGATGAAAAACTGTTTTTT
CDR3 protein: CASSSPRDEKLFF

CDR3 length: 13
V gene: TRBV4-3
J gene: TRBJ1-2
clone size: NA
D gene: NA
CDR3 DNA: TGCGCCAGCAGCCAAGTCATCAACTATGGCTACACCTTC
CDR3 protein: CASSQVINYGYTF

CDR3 length: 15
V gene: TRBV28
J gene: TRBJ2-7
clone size: NA
D gene: NA
CDR3 DNA: TGTGCCAGCGTTCCCGGTCTGGGGGCGTCCTACGAGCAGTACTTC
CDR3 protein: CASVPGLGASYEQYF

CDR3 length: 14
V gene: TRBV5-1
J gene: TRBJ2-6
clone size: NA
D gene: NA
CDR3 DNA: TGCGCCAGCAGTGTGGACTCTGGGGCCAACGTCCTGACTTTC
CDR3 protein: CASSVDSGANVLTF